This T cell receptor beta chain was obtained from a study of cytomegalovirus exposure and HLA in healthy donors. Across the whole study: Of the donors genotyped, a few hundred in all, over 80% fell in the Caucasian-associated ancestry cluster. Study-level results: Within an earlier analysis, most TCR beta V segments proved productive either about 87% or about 30% of the time. Presence/absence analyses assumed roughly uniform sequencing depth across donors, which may not hold.

60 Vbeta and 13 Jbeta primers were used in PCR. The repertoire was sequenced with immunoSEQ multiplex PCR; TCRdb's copy has only in-frame clones and lacks some. In the table there are about 200,000 clones, roughly 77% of which are singletons. A remark on this clone: The antigen remains unidentified.

Donors sampled were nominally healthy, though unrecorded immune exposures were likely. The sample comprised PBMCs. The source of this sequence is a male donor in good health and CMV-seropositive.

CDR3 DNA: TGTGCCAGCAGCTCTCTAGCGGGAGTCCCTTCTAGCACAGATACGCAGTATTTT. As protein: CASSSLAGVPSSTDTQYF. This rearrangement joins TRBV7-9 to TRBJ2-3; TRBD2 agrees at 10 bases. This CDR3 has 18 amino acids. The junction had 10 bases not matched to a gene; V was cut back by 4 bases and J by 0 bases. Germline V gives CDR1 SEHNR, CDR2 FQNEAQ (reference sequence). The variable domain in full, completed from reference TRBV7-9 and TRBJ2-3, reads DTGVSQNPRHKITKRGQNVTFRCDPISEHNRLYWYRQTLGQGPEFLTYFQNEAQLEKSRLLSDRFSAERPKGSFSTLEIQRTEQGDSAMYLCASSSLAGVPSSTDTQYFGPGTRLTVL.